This TCR beta chain was sequenced in a study of T cell responses to AZD1222 COVID-19 vaccine. Background on the study: Combined were second doses at about 4 or about 12 weeks.

V dropped 5 bases and J dropped 0 bases, with 8 bases sitting between them. The CDR3 covers 14 residues. Germline V gene lookup returns CDR1 SEHNR and CDR2 FQNEAQ (reference sequence). TCRdb's table, derived via immunoSEQ multiplex PCR, lists solely in-frame clones and lacks some. The data hold about 140,000 clones, with 91% observed a single time. Source: peripheral blood, taken on day 0 of AZD1222 vaccination. The chain couples TRBV7-9 to TRBJ1-5; no reliable D call. This sequence originates from an adult in good health. The CDR3 here is CASSRSSSNQPQHF. CDR3 DNA: TGTGCCAGCAGCCGTAGCTCTAGCAATCAGCCCCAGCATTTT.